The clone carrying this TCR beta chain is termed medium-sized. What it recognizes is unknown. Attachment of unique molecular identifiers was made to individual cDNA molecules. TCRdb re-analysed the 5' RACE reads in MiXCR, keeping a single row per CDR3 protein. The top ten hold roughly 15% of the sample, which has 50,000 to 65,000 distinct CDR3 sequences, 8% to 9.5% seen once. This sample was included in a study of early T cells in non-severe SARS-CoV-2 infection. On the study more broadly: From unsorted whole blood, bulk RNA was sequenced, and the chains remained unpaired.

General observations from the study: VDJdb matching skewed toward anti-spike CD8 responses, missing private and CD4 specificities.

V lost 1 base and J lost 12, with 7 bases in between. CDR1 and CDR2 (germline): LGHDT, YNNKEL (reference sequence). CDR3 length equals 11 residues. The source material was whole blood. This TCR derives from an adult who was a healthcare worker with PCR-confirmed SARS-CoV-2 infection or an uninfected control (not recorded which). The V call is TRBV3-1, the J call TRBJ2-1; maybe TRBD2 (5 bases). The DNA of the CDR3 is TGTGCCAGCAGCCAAGCTGAGGGGCAGTTCTTC. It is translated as CASSQAEGQFF.